This entry concerns a single T cell receptor (beta chain). Its antigen is still unknown. The sample belongs to a study of cytomegalovirus exposure and HLA in healthy donors. The CDR3 consists of 14 residues. The germline V and J ends were trimmed by 2 bases and 0 bases, with 7 bases remaining between them. From germline, CDR1 is MNHNY and CDR2 SVGAGI (reference sequence). Study-wide points: Later on, analysis showed that most CMV-associated TCR beta chains appeared to be HLA-restricted.

60 Vbeta and 13 Jbeta primers were used in PCR. TCRdb keeps only in-frame clones here, not all; method: immunoSEQ multiplex PCR. Here the sample spans 150,000 to 200,000 clones, 75% to 90% being singletons. The V and J genes are TRBV6-6 and TRBJ2-5; perhaps TRBD2 as D (5 bases). The sequenced sample was PBMCs. This sequence was found in a girl aged 5 to 17 in good health and CMV-seropositive. The CDR3 DNA follows: TGTGCCAGCAGTTACCCAGCGGACCAAGAGACCCAGTACTTC. Translating it yields CASSYPADQETQYF.